This T cell receptor beta chain was identified during a study of T cells in localized non-small cell lung cancer. Assay: immunoSEQ multiplex PCR; the TCRdb copy retains only in-frame clones and omits some. Among around 130,000 clones, around 92% were seen once, and the ten largest hold around 1.7%. The CDR3 totals 18 residues. V lost 0 bases to trimming and J lost 0 bases, with 18 bases between them. Germline CDR1 reads GTSNPN; CDR2 reads SVGIG (reference sequence). Material: peripheral blood, obtained before any cancer treatment. The gene calls are TRBV30 and TRBJ2-1; D unresolved. The source is a female donor older than 55 with stage I lung adenocarcinoma. CDR3 amino acids: CAWSVLTPRDRSYNEQFF. The DNA for the CDR3 is TGTGCCTGGAGTGTACTAACGCCCCGCGACCGCTCCTACAATGAGCAGTTCTTC.